Listed below are T cell receptor beta chains from one sample, sequenced in a study of T cell repertoires in cytomegalovirus infection. TCRdb reprocessed the reads with MiXCR, giving one entry per CDR3 protein. The table lists around 290,000 distinct CDR3 sequences, around 25% of them singletons. What was sequenced was PBMCs. These receptors were obtained from a human donor in good health (CMV status not recorded). Some clones in this sample may be carry-over from other donors' samples. CDR3s leave out the opening cysteine and the closing phenylalanine or tryptophan.

v_gene: TRBV20-1; CDR3aa: SAMTSGSTDTQY
v_gene: TRBV5-1; CDR3aa: ASSLSQHEQY
v_gene: TRBV12-3/TRBV12-4; CDR3aa: ASSGLGTEAF
v_gene: TRBV7-2; CDR3aa: ASSLNSLGETQY
v_gene: TRBV16; CDR3aa: ASSNDDLGFGNTIY
v_gene: TRBV7-2; CDR3aa: ASSLAPGPALNTQY
v_gene: TRBV11-2; CDR3aa: ASSPSIGAGAPSSYNEQF
v_gene: TRBV28; CDR3aa: ASSLGSANYGYT
v_gene: TRBV5-6; CDR3aa: ASSLVVGGGTANPNEQF
v_gene: TRBV9; CDR3aa: ASSVDPAGTYEQY